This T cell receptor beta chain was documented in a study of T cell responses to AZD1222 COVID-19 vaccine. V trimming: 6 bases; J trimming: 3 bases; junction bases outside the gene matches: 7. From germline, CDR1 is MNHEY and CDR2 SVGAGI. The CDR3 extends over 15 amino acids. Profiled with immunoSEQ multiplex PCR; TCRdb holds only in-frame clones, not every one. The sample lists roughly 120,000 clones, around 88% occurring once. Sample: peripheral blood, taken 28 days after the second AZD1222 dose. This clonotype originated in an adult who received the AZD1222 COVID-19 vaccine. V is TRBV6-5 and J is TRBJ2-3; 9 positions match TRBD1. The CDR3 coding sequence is TGTGCCAGCAGACAAAACAGGGGGCAGACAGATACGCAGTATTTT. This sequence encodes CASRQNRGQTDTQYF.